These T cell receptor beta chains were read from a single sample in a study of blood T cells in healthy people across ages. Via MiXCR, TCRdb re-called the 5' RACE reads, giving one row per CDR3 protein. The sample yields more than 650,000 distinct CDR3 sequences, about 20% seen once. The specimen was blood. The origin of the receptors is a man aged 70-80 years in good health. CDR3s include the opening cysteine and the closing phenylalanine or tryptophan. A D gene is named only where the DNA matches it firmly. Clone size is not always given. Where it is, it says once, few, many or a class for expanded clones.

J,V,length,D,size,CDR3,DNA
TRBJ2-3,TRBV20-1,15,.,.,CSAADPGPYTDTQYF,TGCAGTGCAGCGGATCCGGGGCCCTACACAGATACGCAGTATTTT
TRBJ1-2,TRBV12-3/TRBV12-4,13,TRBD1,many,CASSSGTGQGYTF,TGTGCCAGCAGTTCCGGGACAGGACAGGGCTACACCTTC
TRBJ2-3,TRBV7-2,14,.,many,CASSFQVTSDTQYF,TGTGCCAGCAGCTTTCAGGTGACCTCAGATACGCAGTATTTT
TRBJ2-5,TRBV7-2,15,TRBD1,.,CASSSPTGIKETQYF,TGTGCCAGCAGCTCCCCGACAGGGATTAAAGAGACCCAGTACTTC
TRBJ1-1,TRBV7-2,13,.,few,CASSFWVNTEAFF,TGTGCCAGCAGCTTTTGGGTGAACACTGAAGCTTTCTTT
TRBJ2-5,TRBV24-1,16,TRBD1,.,CATSDFGTGEQETQYF,TGTGCCACCAGTGATTTTGGGACAGGGGAGCAAGAGACCCAGTACTTC
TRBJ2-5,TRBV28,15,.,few,CASSLLAGPQETQYF,TGTGCCAGCAGTTTACTGGCAGGCCCCCAAGAGACCCAGTACTTC
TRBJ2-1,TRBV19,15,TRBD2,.,CASSIVVAGGHEQFF,TGTGCCAGTAGTATCGTGGTAGCGGGGGGTCATGAGCAGTTCTTC
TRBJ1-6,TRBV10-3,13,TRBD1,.,CAISETGVSPLHF,TGTGCCATCAGTGAGACAGGGGTCTCACCCCTCCACTTT
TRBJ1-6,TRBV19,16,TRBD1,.,CASSSQGAGSRAPLHF,TGTGCCAGTAGTTCCCAGGGGGCAGGGAGTAGAGCACCCCTCCACTTT
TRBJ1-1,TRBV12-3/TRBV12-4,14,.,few,CASSLRGTNTEAFF,TGTGCCAGCAGTTTAAGGGGGACTAACACTGAAGCTTTCTTT
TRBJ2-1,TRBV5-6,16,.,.,CASSLGARTSYNEQFF,TGTGCCAGCAGCTTGGGGGCGCGTACCTCCTACAATGAGCAGTTCTTC
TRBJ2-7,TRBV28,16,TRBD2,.,CASSFRLAELSHEQYF,TGTGCCAGCAGTTTCCGACTAGCGGAGCTCTCCCACGAGCAGTACTTC
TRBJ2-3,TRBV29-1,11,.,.,CSVGAARTQYF,TGCAGCGTTGGGGCCGCCCGGACGCAGTATTTT
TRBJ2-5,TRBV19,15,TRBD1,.,CASSMGQARQETQYF,TGTGCCAGTAGTATGGGACAGGCGAGACAAGAGACCCAGTACTTC
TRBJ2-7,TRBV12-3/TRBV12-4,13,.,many,CASSLGISYEQYF,TGTGCCAGCAGTTTAGGGATCTCCTACGAGCAGTACTTC
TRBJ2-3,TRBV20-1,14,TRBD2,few,CSACIAGGADTQYF,TGCAGTGCCTGCATAGCGGGGGGTGCGGATACGCAGTATTTT
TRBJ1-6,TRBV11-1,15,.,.,CASSPRYGQNSPLHF,TGTGCCAGCAGCCCCAGGTATGGGCAGAATTCACCCCTCCACTTT
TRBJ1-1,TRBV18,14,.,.,CASSAETVNTEAFF,TGTGCCAGCTCGGCCGAGACAGTGAACACTGAAGCTTTCTTT
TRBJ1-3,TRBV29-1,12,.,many,CSVAGFGNTIYF,TGCAGCGTGGCAGGGTTCGGAAACACCATATATTTT
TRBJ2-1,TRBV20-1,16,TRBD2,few,CSARDTSGSSYNEQFF,TGCAGTGCTAGAGATACTAGCGGGAGCTCCTACAATGAGCAGTTCTTC
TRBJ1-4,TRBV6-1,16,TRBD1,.,CASRMWDRQFNEKLFF,TGTGCCAGCAGGATGTGGGACAGACAATTTAATGAAAAACTGTTTTTT
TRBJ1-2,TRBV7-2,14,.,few,CASSSGTRGYGYTF,TGTGCCAGCAGCTCGGGGACGAGAGGCTATGGCTACACCTTC
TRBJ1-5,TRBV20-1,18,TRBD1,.,CSARRLDRGVYRNQPQHF,TGCAGTGCTAGAAGGTTGGACAGGGGCGTATATCGCAATCAGCCCCAGCATTTT
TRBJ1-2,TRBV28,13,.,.,CASSSSDRRGYTF,TGTGCCAGCAGTTCCTCCGACAGGAGGGGCTACACCTTC
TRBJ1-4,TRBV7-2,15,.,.,CASSSRPPPNEKLFF,TGTGCCAGCAGTTCTCGACCCCCTCCGAATGAAAAACTGTTTTTT
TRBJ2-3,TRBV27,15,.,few,CASSLFRGGADTQYF,TGTGCCAGCAGTTTATTCCGAGGGGGAGCAGATACGCAGTATTTT
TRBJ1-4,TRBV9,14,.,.,CASSVSGVNEKLFF,TGTGCCAGCAGCGTTTCGGGTGTTAATGAAAAACTGTTTTTT
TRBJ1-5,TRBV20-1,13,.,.,CSATSGDGQPQHF,TGCAGTGCTACTTCAGGGGATGGTCAGCCCCAGCATTTT
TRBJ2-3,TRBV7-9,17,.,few,CASSPYQTPKKADTQYF,TGTGCCAGCAGCCCCTACCAGACCCCAAAGAAGGCAGATACGCAGTATTTT
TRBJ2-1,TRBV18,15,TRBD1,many,CASSPGTGSYNEQFF,TGTGCCAGCTCACCGGGGACAGGGAGTTACAATGAGCAGTTCTTC
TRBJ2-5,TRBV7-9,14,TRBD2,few,CASSLLSGSETQYF,TGTGCCAGCAGCTTACTTAGCGGGAGCGAGACCCAGTACTTC
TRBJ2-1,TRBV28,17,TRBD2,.,CASSFSLGLGSYNEQFF,TGTGCCAGCAGTTTTTCTCTGGGACTAGGTTCCTACAATGAGCAGTTCTTC
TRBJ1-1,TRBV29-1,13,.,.,CSVEWADGTEAFF,TGCAGCGTTGAATGGGCGGACGGGACTGAAGCTTTCTTT
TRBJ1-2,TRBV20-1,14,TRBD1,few,CSARRGQVGYGYTF,TGCAGTGCTAGACGAGGACAGGTTGGCTATGGCTACACCTTC
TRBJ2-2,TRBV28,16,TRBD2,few,CASSPVSGRATGELFF,TGTGCCAGCAGTCCCGTCAGCGGGAGGGCCACCGGGGAGCTGTTTTTT
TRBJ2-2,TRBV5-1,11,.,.,CATRWTGELFF,TGCGCCACCCGGTGGACCGGGGAGCTGTTTTTT